This TCR beta chain is drawn from a study of blood T cells in healthy people across ages (dated by TCRdb to between 2015 and 2017). For the wider study: In model experiments, template switching captured roughly one uniquely barcoded TCR beta cDNA molecule for every two T cells. The study measured age-related changes in TCR beta repertoire diversity using deep sequencing normalized with unique cDNA molecular identifiers. The donors were split into four age groups: young (average about 16 years), middle-aged (around 40), aged (62) and long-lived (approximately 89). Donors of different ages were randomly distributed across sequencing lanes to avoid experimental bias. Two additional independent replicas of 1 million unique cDNA reads from the same blood draw were analyzed for two donors (one aged 18 to 29 and one aged 80 or older).

The library was generated by 5' RACE. The sequencer was an Illumina HiSeq 2500. A second PCR of roughly 7 to 12 cycles was run with a J-beta primer mix and a sample-barcoded 5' primer. A unique molecular identifier was introduced onto each TCR beta cDNA molecule by a template-switch 5' adaptor carrying 12 random nucleotides. At least 2.5 million CDR3-containing paired-end reads were obtained from each sample. First-strand cDNA was synthesized from all RNA with the Mint cDNA synthesis kit, primed by a TRBC-specific oligonucleotide. Following uracil-DNA glycosylase treatment, all cDNA underwent a first 18-cycle PCR with the universal primers M1SS and BC2_uni_R. Regarding the original processing steps: For normalization, 1 million high-quality reads, each with a distinct molecular identifier, were randomly selected from each sample. Instead of being binned into consensus sequences, reads that shared molecular identifiers were thrown out. MiTCR, with a Q25 quality threshold and the strictest error-elimination algorithm, was used for CDR3 identification, clonotype clustering and error correction. A nonparametric unseen species model using Euler transformation provided a lower-bound estimate of total TCR beta diversity. The public reads were run again by TCRdb, first through fastp at Q25 and then through MiXCR, and only productive beta chains were kept. All rows with the same CDR3 protein become a single entry with the most common DNA and genes. The V and J calls follow TCRdb's processing rather than the paper's. Recorded for this sample are around 800,000 distinct CDR3 sequences; 62% of them occurred a single time. About a quarter of the sample is held by the ten biggest clonotypes.

V loses 3 bases at its end and J loses 5 bases; junction bases beyond the gene matches: 1. The CDR3, cysteine through phenylalanine, is 14 amino acids long. Only the CDR3 DNA stays, 42 bases, in frame from base 1. The germline V gene (reference sequence) specifies DFQATT as CDR1 and SNEGSKA as CDR2. About this clonotype itself: Its specific antigen is unknown. No base qualities exist here, and no much larger clone lies one base off it.

Donors were under 40 systemically healthy Caucasian individuals from Russia aged roughly 6 to 100 years. Roughly 11 milliliters of peripheral blood were drawn from each donor into EDTA-treated Vacutainer tubes. Ficoll-Paque density-gradient centrifugation was used to isolate PBMCs, with at least 6 million obtained per sample. Total RNA was extracted from PBMCs with Trizol reagent, with at least 5 micrograms obtained per sample. For every donor, an aliquot of PBMCs went through flow cytometry to measure the percentages of naive CD45RAhigh/CD27high T cells. General conclusions and limits of the study: Total diversity estimates from one million sequenced T cells were considered lower bounds and underestimates. A strong correlation was found between observed TCR beta diversity and the percentage of naive T cells measured by flow cytometry. Because the CMV infection status of the donors was unknown, age-related changes in expanded clonotypes may potentially have been confounded. As age increased, observed TCR beta diversity per million T cells dropped in a roughly linear way, and a significant reduction was already evident by age about 40. Because profiling used bulk unsorted PBMCs, naive and antigen-experienced compartments could not be compared conclusively. Compared with the aged group, more naive CD4+ T cells, fewer expanded clones and increased TCR diversity were shown by the long-lived group, suggesting age selection.

This sequence uses TRBV20-1 and TRBJ2-3, with 14 central nucleotides matching TRBD2. Sequenced input: blood. This receptor was identified in a man aged 30 to 45 in good health. CDR3 region: CSASGTSGRDTQYF. The DNA reads TGCAGTGCTAGCGGGACTAGCGGGAGAGATACGCAGTATTTT.